This T cell receptor beta chain was sequenced for a study of monozygotic twins with inflammatory bowel disease. TCRdb re-called the 5' RACE reads; one entry per CDR3 protein, DNA not given. The sample shows about 210,000 distinct CDR3 sequences, and around 1.5% sits with its ten largest clones. The CDR3 is 14 residues long. Material: blood. The TCR was taken from a human donor with ulcerative colitis or Crohn's disease, or a healthy co-twin of an affected twin (not recorded which). J is TRBJ1-1 and V is TRBV12-3 or TRBV12-4; TCRdb calls TRBD1, which cannot be checked without DNA. CDR3 in amino acids: CASSFQGMNTEAFF.